The text below deals with one T cell receptor (beta chain). The data were taken from a study of blood T cell repertoires in COVID-19. Whole-study context: COVID-19 samples, acute and convalescent, were from the United States, Italy and Spain. The analysed material was cDNA or gDNA that came from T cells, B-cell-depleted T cells, or PBMCs.

The authors' processing: It was from reference gene primer amplification that nucleated cell counts were estimated. The protocol was immunoSEQ multiplex PCR, while the TCRdb copy is restricted to in-frame clones and leaves out a portion. V and J calls and clone size are given by that table; D and trimming were obtained from the DNA. The table includes a few hundred thousand clones, 89% detected once. V gave up 1 base and J gave up 10 bases, with 14 bases separating them. CDR3 size: 14 residues. Germline V CDR1 and CDR2: MGHRA, YSYEKL. The sequence came from a woman between 35 and 50 years old who had recovered from COVID-19. The chain recombines TRBV4-1 with TRBJ1-5; a possible D gene is TRBD1 (5 bases). The specimen was peripheral blood. CDR3 loop: CASSQVGGDRPQHF. CDR3 sequence (DNA): TGCGCCAGCAGCCAAGTGGGGGGGGATCGACCCCAGCATTTT.